This T cell receptor (beta chain) was sequenced for a study of technical replicates of blood from several donors. Method: immunoSEQ multiplex PCR; TCRdb's copy keeps in-frame clones and lacks some. The sample holds fewer than 70,000 clones; around 84% are singletons and the top ten take about 5%. Germline loops: CDR1 LGHNA, CDR2 YNFKEQ. CDR3 size: 17 residues. Trimming removed 1 base from V and 4 bases from J; junction bases left unmatched: 10. The source of this sequence is a human donor in good health. Some clones in this sample may be carry-over from other donors' samples. The chain employs TRBV4-2 and TRBJ1-2; 9 bases align to TRBD1. Sequenced: PBMCs. The CDR3 DNA is TGTGCCAGCAGCCAAGGGACAGGGGCCTTCCACCTCTATGGCTACACCTTC. The encoded protein is CASSQGTGAFHLYGYTF.